Following are 10 T cell receptor beta chains from one sample sequenced in a study of OX40 agonist ivuxolimab in advanced cancers. The data were produced by immunoSEQ multiplex PCR, yet TCRdb's version contains in-frame clones alone and is incomplete. The table has 90,000 to 120,000 clones, 90% seen once. The sequences come from CD4+ or CD8+ T cells sorted from blood, collected in a trial of the OX40 agonist ivuxolimab. Receptors were obtained from an adult with an advanced solid tumor such as melanoma, head and neck, liver or kidney cancer.

V gene TRBV5-6 combines with J gene TRBJ2-2, with 7 bases identical to TRBD1. V dropped 0 bases and J dropped 7; count of bases not matched to a gene: 9. This CDR3 contains 16 residues. Germline CDR1 is SGHDT and CDR2 is YYEEEE. CDR3 sequence reads: CASSLVAGGPGGELFF. The CDR3 nucleotides are TGTGCCAGCAGCTTGGTTGCAGGGGGTCCGGGCGGGGAGCTGTTTTTT.

The CDR3 DNA reads as TGTGCCAGCTTTAGGGGGGAGCTGTTTTTT. Protein sequence: CASFRGELFF. The rearrangement uses TRBV28 and TRBJ2-2; D unclear. Germline assignment: CDR1 MDHEN and CDR2 SYDVKM. This CDR3 is built from 10 residues. Trimming left V 8 bases short and J 8 bases short, with 6 bases between.

This chain joins TRBV7-3 and TRBJ2-2; D uncertain. Germline values: CDR1 SGHTA, CDR2 FQGTGA. CDR3 length: 13 residues. Trimming shortened V by 5 bases and J by 0 bases, and 4 bases separated the two germline ends. The CDR3 nucleotides read TGTGCCAGCAGCCCGACGAACACCGGGGAGCTGTTTTTT. Translated: CASSPTNTGELFF.

The chain uses TRBV6-6 and TRBJ2-3; tentatively, D is TRBD2 (7 bases). The length of the CDR3 is 14 residues. CDR1 and CDR2 from the germline V gene are MNHNY and SVGAGI (reference sequence). Trimming took 6 bases from V and 2 from J, leaving 12 bases between them. The CDR3 sequence: CASRSGGYTDTQYF. The DNA for the CDR3 is TGTGCCAGCAGGTCGGGGGGCTACACAGATACGCAGTATTTT.

The chain recombines TRBV7-2 with TRBJ1-4; D call uncertain. Per germline, CDR1 SGHTA and CDR2 FQGNSA. Trimming shortened V by 2 bases and J by 0 bases, and 10 bases separated the two germline ends. This CDR3 comprises 16 residues. CDR3 coding DNA: TGTGCCAGCAGCTTAAACTTCCCTCCAACTAATGAAAAACTGTTTTTT. Amino acids: CASSLNFPPTNEKLFF.

This clone has just a few counts. The chain couples TRBV19 to TRBJ2-1, with TRBD2 identical over 7 bases. The CDR3 is 15 residues long. CDR1 and CDR2 (germline): LNHDA, SQIVND (reference sequence). With 9 bases clipped from V and 9 bases from J, the junction kept 17 bases outside the gene matches. CDR3 in DNA: TGTGCCAGCAACCCCGTCGGGGGAGGGCAGGGTGAGCAGTTCTTC. Its translation is CASNPVGGGQGEQFF.

The chain joins TRBV5-1 to TRBJ1-3; 7 bases line up with TRBD1. The CDR3 covers 16 residues. The germline V gene has CDR1 SGHRS and CDR2 YFSETQ. The V gene end was trimmed by 4 bases and the J gene end by 4 bases; junction bases not matched to a gene: 11. Here the CDR3 reads CASSARDSFSGNTIYF. The CDR3 bases are TGCGCCAGCAGCGCAAGGGACAGTTTTTCCGGAAACACCATATATTTT.

The chain is built from TRBV7-7 and TRBJ2-1, with 9 bases fitting TRBD2. J was trimmed by 9 bases and V by 4 bases; bases with no gene match: 4. CDR3 size: 13 residues. Germline V gene data show CDR1 as SSHAT and CDR2 as FNYEAQ (reference sequence). The CDR3 nucleotides are TGTGCCAGCAGCTCGGGGACTAGCAGTGAGCAGTTCTTC. This gives the protein CASSSGTSSEQFF.

The chain is built from TRBV6-4 and TRBJ1-1; D perhaps matches TRBD1 (6 bases). This CDR3 is built from 14 residues. Trimming stripped 5 bases from V and 1 base from J, with 11 bases between. Per germline, CDR1 MRHNA and CDR2 SNTAGT. CDR3 DNA: TGTGCCAGCAGTCCTGACAGGAGGAACACTGAAGCTTTCTTT. Protein product: CASSPDRRNTEAFF.

The sample holds one count of this clone. The chain joins TRBV18 to TRBJ2-2, with D possibly TRBD2 on 6 matching bases. Per germline, CDR1 KGHSH and CDR2 LQKENI. V lost 6 bases, J lost 2 bases, and 19 bases lay in between. The CDR3 is 17 residues long. CDR3: CASSRGAPGANTGELFF. Written as DNA, the CDR3 is TGTGCCAGCTCCCGAGGGGCTCCGGGAGCAAACACCGGGGAGCTGTTTTTT.